The T cell receptor beta chain described here comes from a study of Graves' ophthalmopathy and Graves' hyperthyroidism. Study-wide results and caveats: Clonotypes were expanded in thyroid at above 0.001 frequency, and most also appeared in blood.

RNA transcripts yielded amplified TCR beta CDR3 regions. Second-round multiplex PCR followed a first-round RT-PCR using HTBI primers. A single record per CDR3 protein comes from TCRdb applying MiXCR to the multiplex PCR reads. The data contain approximately 700,000 distinct CDR3 sequences, more than 40% of them singletons. Trimming at V came to 7 bases and at J to 1 base, leaving 6 bases not matched to a gene. The CDR3 loop spans 14 amino acids. Other autoimmune diseases, uncontrolled infections, pregnancy or lactation excluded patients from enrollment. In its sample, this clonotype was seen once. Its cognate antigen is unknown.

This sequence was found in an adult man with Graves' ophthalmopathy. The genes are TRBV12-3 or TRBV12-4 and TRBJ1-1; 7 nucleotides agree with TRBD1. The sample comprised peripheral blood. The CDR3 sequence: CASTLGQQNTEAFF. In DNA form, the CDR3 reads TGTGCCAGCACCTTGGGACAGCAGAACACTGAAGCTTTCTTT.